The clone carrying this TCR beta chain showed up just once. This entry is derived from a study of blood T cell repertoires in COVID-19. For the study at large: Nucleic acid was either cDNA or gDNA, and it came from T cells, B-cell-depleted T cells, or PBMCs.

Germline CDR1 is KGHSH and CDR2 is LQKENI. The CDR3 contains 16 residues. The germline V and J ends were trimmed by 4 bases and 0 bases, with 16 bases remaining between them. Clones were read by immunoSEQ multiplex PCR, and TCRdb kept only the in-frame ones, dropping some. This table holds tens of thousands of clones, over 75% found once. The source is a woman in her sixties or seventies with COVID-19, enrolled during active disease. Sequenced sample: peripheral blood. The gene calls are TRBV18 and TRBJ2-7; TRBD1 is a possible D gene (6 bases). The CDR3 protein is CASSRDRPGSSYEQYF. The CDR3 bases are TGTGCCAGCTCACGTGACAGGCCGGGAAGCTCCTACGAGCAGTACTTC.